This entry lists 18 T cell receptor beta chains sequenced from one sample in a study of human T cells and chemical hapten exposure (dated by TCRdb to about 2021). Receptors were amplified or captured by RACE. Reads for this sample came from a NextSeq 500. TCRdb took the public reads, trimmed them with fastp at Q25, ran MiXCR for clone calling and kept in-frame beta chains. A single entry per CDR3 protein holds the most common genes and DNA from its merged rows. In this sample the table shows over 95,000 distinct CDR3 sequences, over 10% of which occur a single time. Approximately 2% of the sample is held by the ten biggest clonotypes. This specimen's time point label, interpreted: patch test 1, 2 weeks after DPC sensitization. The treatment or condition label on this specimen signifies: therapeutic diphenylcyclopropenone sensitization with weekly scalp DPC. The sample here was whole blood, taken in connection with sensitization to the hapten diphenylcyclopropenone (DPC). The receptor set was obtained from a woman in her thirties or forties with alopecia areata. Some clones in this sample may be carry-over from other donors' samples.

The chain carries TRBV5-4 and TRBJ2-2; 12 bases agree with TRBD2. CDR1 and CDR2 (germline): SGHNT, YYREEE (reference sequence). This CDR3 is 16 amino acids long. After removal of 4 bases from V and 7 bases from J, the junction contained 8 bases not matched to a gene. CDR3 amino acids: CASSHQLAGGVGELFF. For the CDR3, the DNA is TGTGCCAGCAGCCACCAACTAGCGGGAGGTGTCGGGGAGCTGTTTTTT.

The chain joins TRBV11-1 to TRBJ2-7; TRBD1 might be the D (6 bases). Trimming left V 5 bases short and J 3 bases short, with 23 bases between. There are 17 residues in the CDR3. The germline V gene encodes CDR1 SGHAT and CDR2 FQDESV (reference sequence). The CDR3 coding sequence is TGTGCCAGCAGCCCACACTCGGGACACCCCCATTACTACGAGCAGTACTTC. Translation gives CASSPHSGHPHYYEQYF.

The chain couples TRBV4-2 to TRBJ2-7; 15 bases are a match to TRBD2. Trimming at V came to 4 bases and at J to 0 bases, leaving 7 bases not matched to a gene. Germline CDR1 LGHNA, CDR2 YNFKEQ. There are 18 residues in the CDR3. As DNA, the CDR3 is TGTGCCAGCAGCCGGCCGGGACTAGCGGGAGGCTTCTCCTACGAGCAGTACTTC. Translating gives CASSRPGLAGGFSYEQYF.

CDR3 in DNA: TGTGCCAGCAGCTTAGCACAGACTAATGAAAAACTGTTTTTT. Translation: CASSLAQTNEKLFF. V usage is TRBV7-8 and J usage is TRBJ1-4; unclear D gene. V lost 0 bases to trimming and J lost 2 bases, with 4 bases between them. CDR3 length: 14 residues. In germline, CDR1 is SGHVS, CDR2 FQNEAQ.

This clonotype has a handful of counts. This sequence joins TRBV28 and TRBJ1-2; no firm D call. The length of the CDR3 is 11 residues. With 4 bases removed from V and 7 bases from J, the gap between germline ends came to 7 bases. In germline, CDR1 is MDHEN, CDR2 SYDVKM. The DNA of the CDR3 is TGTGCCAGCAGTTACCCGCTTGGCTACACCTTC. It yields the protein CASSYPLGYTF.

This clonotype was seen many times. DNA for the CDR3: TGCAGCGTTGATCGAGTAGGAGGAGAGACCCAGTACTTC. Amino acid sequence: CSVDRVGGETQYF. This rearrangement joins TRBV29-1 to TRBJ2-5; a possible D gene is TRBD2 (5 bases). V was clipped by 3 bases and J by 4 bases, with 12 bases between them. Germline lookup yields CDR1 SQVTM and CDR2 ANQGSEA. The CDR3 length is 13 residues. The full variable domain, its missing parts supplied by reference TRBV29-1 and TRBJ2-5, is SAVISQKPSRDICQRGTSLTIQCQVDSQVTMMFWYRQQPGQSLTLIATANQGSEATYESGFVIDKFPISRPNLTFSTLTVSNMSPEDSSIYLCSVDRVGGETQYFGPGTRLLVL.

The chain joins TRBV20-1 to TRBJ1-1; a weak D match, TRBD1 (5 bases). Germline lookup yields CDR1 DFQATT and CDR2 SNEGSKA (reference sequence). V lost 1 base and J lost 5, with 17 bases in between. CDR3 length equals 15 residues. CDR3 sequence (DNA): TGCAGTGCTAGAGGGAGCCAGGGAGTCGGTACTGAAGCTTTCTTT. Its protein is CSARGSQGVGTEAFF.

This clonotype has just a few counts. The rearrangement joins TRBV11-2 to TRBJ2-7, with 14 bases lining up with TRBD2. This CDR3 has 15 amino acids. Trimming at V came to 5 bases and at J to 6 bases, leaving 6 bases not matched to a gene. The germline gives CDR1 SGHAT, CDR2 FQNNGV. The CDR3, as DNA: TGTGCCAGCAGCCCGGGACTAGCGGGAGAAGGCGAGCAGTACTTC. This codes for CASSPGLAGEGEQYF.

In its sample, this clonotype was seen a few times. The CDR3 coding sequence is TGCAGTGCTAGAGATAGCGGCCTTTTTACCAACGAGCAGTACTTC. Its translation is CSARDSGLFTNEQYF. The gene calls are TRBV20-1 and TRBJ2-7; the D gene is possibly TRBD2 (6 bases). Trimming shortened V by 0 bases and J by 5 bases, and 17 bases separated the two germline ends. The CDR3 length is 15 residues. Germline V gene lookup returns CDR1 DFQATT and CDR2 SNEGSKA (reference sequence).

This clonotype occurred a few times. The CDR3 bases are TGTGCCAGCAGTTTAGTTGGGGCGGGAGACATTCAGTACTTC. This encodes CASSLVGAGDIQYF. This chain links TRBV12-3 or TRBV12-4 with TRBJ2-4, with 7 positions matching TRBD2. The CDR3 spans 14 residues. Trimming at V came to 1 base and at J to 8 bases, leaving 5 bases not matched to a gene.

In its sample, this clonotype was seen many times. This sequence joins TRBV6-2 or TRBV6-3 and TRBJ2-7; TRBD2 agrees at 7 bases. V lost 5 bases to trimming and J lost 0 bases; unmatched junction nucleotides: 7. This CDR3 has 15 amino acids. The germline CDR1 and CDR2 sequences are MNHEY and SVGEGT. In DNA form, the CDR3 reads TGTGCCAGCAGTCCCTCGCGACTAGCCTCCTACGAGCAGTACTTC. Protein: CASSPSRLASYEQYF.

This clonotype was seen many times. The chain combines TRBV28 with TRBJ2-3, with 11 bases lining up with TRBD2. The CDR3 has 15 residues. V lost 6 bases, J lost 0 bases, and 2 bases stayed unmatched. The germline gives CDR1 MDHEN, CDR2 SYDVKM. Written as DNA, the CDR3 is TGTGCCAGCAGGACTAGCGGGGTTAGCACAGATACGCAGTATTTT. Amino acids: CASRTSGVSTDTQYF. The variable domain in full, with the rest retrieved from reference TRBV28 and TRBJ2-3, is DVKVTQSSRYLVKRTGEKVFLECVQDMDHENMFWYRQDPGLGLRLIYFSYDVKMKEKGDIPEGYSVSREKKERFSLILESASTNQTSMYLCASRTSGVSTDTQYFGPGTRLTVL.

This clonotype was seen ten or more times. The rearrangement joins TRBV18 to TRBJ1-1; the D is unclear. Trimming pared 3 bases from V and 0 bases from J, leaving 14 bases between. Germline CDR1 reads KGHSH; CDR2 reads LQKENI. The CDR3 has 16 amino acids. CDR3 amino acids: CASSPVARLLNTEAFF. As DNA, the CDR3 is TGTGCCAGCTCACCGGTGGCTCGACTTTTGAACACTGAAGCTTTCTTT.

This clonotype was picked up many times. The chain employs TRBV29-1 and TRBJ2-3; TRBD2 is a possible D gene (6 bases). Germline values: CDR1 SQVTM, CDR2 ANQGSEA. V gave up 3 bases and J gave up 0 bases, with 10 bases separating them. The CDR3 length is 14 residues. The CDR3 sequence: CSVDAGLSTDTQYF. The CDR3 DNA reads as TGCAGCGTTGATGCGGGACTGAGCACAGATACGCAGTATTTT.

This clonotype was detected a few times. The chain carries TRBV7-3 and TRBJ2-2; D unclear. V lost 2 bases and J lost 2, with 12 bases in between. The CDR3 length is 16 residues. Germline values: CDR1 SGHTA, CDR2 FQGTGA. CDR3 in amino acids: CASSLFGQPNTGELFF. The CDR3 region has the DNA TGTGCCAGCAGCTTATTTGGCCAGCCCAACACCGGGGAGCTGTTTTTT.

The chain combines TRBV6-2 or TRBV6-3 with TRBJ2-1, with 14 positions matching TRBD2. The V and J ends lost 7 bases and 7 bases, in that order; junction bases with no gene match: 9. The CDR3 sequence is 16 residues long. Germline-derived CDR1 and CDR2 are MNHEY and SVGEGT. CDR3 residues: CASTKRGTSGRNEQFF. CDR3 sequence (DNA): TGTGCCAGCACCAAGAGGGGGACTAGCGGGAGAAATGAGCAGTTCTTC.

This clonotype was observed a few times. The chain combines TRBV2 with TRBJ2-2; TRBD1 or TRBD2 may be the D gene (5 bases each). This CDR3 has 13 amino acids. Trimming took off 6 bases at V and 3 bases at J, with 8 bases between the two ends. Looked up from germline, CDR1 is SNHLY and CDR2 is FYNNEI. The CDR3 DNA reads TGTGCCAGCAGACAGGAGGACACCGGGGAGCTGTTTTTT. Its protein is CASRQEDTGELFF.

This clonotype has a handful of counts. J is TRBJ2-7 and V is TRBV20-1; weak D call: TRBD2 (6 bases). The V end lost 1 base, the J end lost 7 bases, and 17 bases lay between the germline ends. CDR3 length: 14 amino acids. Germline lookup yields CDR1 DFQATT and CDR2 SNEGSKA (reference sequence). The chain's CDR3 is CSARGGGIGEEQYF. For the CDR3, the DNA is TGCAGTGCTAGAGGCGGAGGGATTGGGGAGGAGCAGTACTTC.